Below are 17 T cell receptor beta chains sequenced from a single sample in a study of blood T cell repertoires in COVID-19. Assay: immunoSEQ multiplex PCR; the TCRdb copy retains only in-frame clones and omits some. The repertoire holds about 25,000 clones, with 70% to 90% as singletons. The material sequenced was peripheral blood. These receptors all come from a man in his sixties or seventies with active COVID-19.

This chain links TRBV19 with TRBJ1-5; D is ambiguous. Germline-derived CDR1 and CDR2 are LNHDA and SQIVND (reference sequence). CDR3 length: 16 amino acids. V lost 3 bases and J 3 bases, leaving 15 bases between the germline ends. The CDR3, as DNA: TGTGCCAGTAGTATGCGAGGTTCGGGAAACAATCAGCCCCAGCATTTT. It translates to CASSMRGSGNNQPQHF.

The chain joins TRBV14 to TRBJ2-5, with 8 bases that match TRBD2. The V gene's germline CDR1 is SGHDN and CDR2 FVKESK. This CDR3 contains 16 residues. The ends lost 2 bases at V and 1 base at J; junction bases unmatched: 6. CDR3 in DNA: TGTGCCAGCAGCCAATCCCCCGGGGGGGCCCAAGAGACCCAGTACTTC. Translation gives CASSQSPGGAQETQYF.

The CDR3 sequence is CASSRGQSSYEQYF. CDR3 nucleotides: TGTGCCAGCAGCCGGGGACAGAGCTCCTACGAGCAGTACTTC. The chain is built from TRBV7-8 and TRBJ2-7; 7 nucleotides agree with TRBD1. The CDR3 is 14 amino acids. Germline assignment: CDR1 SGHVS and CDR2 FQNEAQ. V lost 5 bases, J lost 0 bases, and 4 bases stayed unmatched.

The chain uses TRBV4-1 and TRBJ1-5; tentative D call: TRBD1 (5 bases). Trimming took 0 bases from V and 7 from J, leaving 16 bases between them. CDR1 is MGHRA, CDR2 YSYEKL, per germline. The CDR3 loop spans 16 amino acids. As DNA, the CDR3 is TGCGCCAGCAGCCAAGAAGGAAGGCCAGGGCCACAGCCCCAGCATTTT. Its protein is CASSQEGRPGPQPQHF.

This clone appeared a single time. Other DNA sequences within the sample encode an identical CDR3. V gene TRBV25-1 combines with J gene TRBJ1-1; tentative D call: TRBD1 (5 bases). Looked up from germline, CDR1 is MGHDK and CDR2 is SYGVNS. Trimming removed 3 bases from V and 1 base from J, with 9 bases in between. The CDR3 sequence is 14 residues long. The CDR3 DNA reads TGTGCCAGCAGTGAGTCGGGGGGGAACACTGAAGCTTTCTTT. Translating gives CASSESGGNTEAFF.

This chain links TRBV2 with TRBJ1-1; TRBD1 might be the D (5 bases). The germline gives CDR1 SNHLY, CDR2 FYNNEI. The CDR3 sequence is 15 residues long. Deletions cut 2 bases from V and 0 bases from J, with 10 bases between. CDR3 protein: CASSELGGLNTEAFF. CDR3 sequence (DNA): TGTGCCAGCAGTGAATTGGGGGGATTGAACACTGAAGCTTTCTTT.

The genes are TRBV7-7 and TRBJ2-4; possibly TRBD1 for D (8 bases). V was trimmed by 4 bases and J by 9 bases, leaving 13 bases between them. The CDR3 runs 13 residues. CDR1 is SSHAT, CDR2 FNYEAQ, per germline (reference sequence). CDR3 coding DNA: TGTGCCAGCAGCTCGGACAGGGAGGGCATTCAGTACTTC. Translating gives CASSSDREGIQYF.

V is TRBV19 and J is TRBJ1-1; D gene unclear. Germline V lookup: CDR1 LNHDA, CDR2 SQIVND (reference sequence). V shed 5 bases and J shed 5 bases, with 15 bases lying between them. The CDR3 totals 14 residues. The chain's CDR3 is CASSPNGIRTEAFF. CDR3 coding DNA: TGTGCCAGTAGTCCGAACGGGATTCGGACTGAAGCTTTCTTT.

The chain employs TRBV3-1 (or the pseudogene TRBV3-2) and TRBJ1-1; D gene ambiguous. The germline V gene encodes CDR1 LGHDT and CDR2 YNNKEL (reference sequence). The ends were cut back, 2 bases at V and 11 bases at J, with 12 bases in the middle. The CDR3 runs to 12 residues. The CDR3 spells CASSQQGGRAFF. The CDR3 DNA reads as TGTGCCAGCAGCCAACAAGGCGGGAGGGCTTTCTTT.

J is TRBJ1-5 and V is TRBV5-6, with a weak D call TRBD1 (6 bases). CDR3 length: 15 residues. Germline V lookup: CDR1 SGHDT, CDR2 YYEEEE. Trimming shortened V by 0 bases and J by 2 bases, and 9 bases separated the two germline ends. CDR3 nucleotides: TGTGCCAGCAGCTTGGGGGCAGGGGGCAATCAGCCCCAGCATTTT. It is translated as CASSLGAGGNQPQHF.

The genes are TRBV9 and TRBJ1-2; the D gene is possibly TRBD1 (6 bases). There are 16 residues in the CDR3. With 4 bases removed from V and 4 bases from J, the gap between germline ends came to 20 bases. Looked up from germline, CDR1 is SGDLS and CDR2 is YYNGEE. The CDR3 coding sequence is TGTGCCAGCAGCTCCCGGGGAGGGGGGACCCTCTATGGCTACACCTTC. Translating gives CASSSRGGGTLYGYTF. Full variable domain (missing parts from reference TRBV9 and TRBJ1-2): DSGVTQTPKHLITATGQRVTLRCSPRSGDLSVYWYQQSLDQGLQFLIQYYNGEERAKGNILERFSAQQFPDLHSELNLSSLELGDSALYFCASSSRGGGTLYGYTFGSGTRLTVV.

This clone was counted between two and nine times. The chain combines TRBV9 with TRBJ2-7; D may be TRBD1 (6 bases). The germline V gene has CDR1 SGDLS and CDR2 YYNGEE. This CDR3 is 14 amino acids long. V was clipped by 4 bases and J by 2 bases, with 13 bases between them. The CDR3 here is CASSFGTGTYEQYF. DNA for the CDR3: TGTGCCAGCAGCTTTGGCACAGGGACCTACGAGCAGTACTTC.

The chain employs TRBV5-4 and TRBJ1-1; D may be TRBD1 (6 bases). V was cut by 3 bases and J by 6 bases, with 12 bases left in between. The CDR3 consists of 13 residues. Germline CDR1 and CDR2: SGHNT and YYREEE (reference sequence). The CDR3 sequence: CASSYDTGPEAFF. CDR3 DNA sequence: TGTGCCAGCAGCTACGATACAGGGCCTGAAGCTTTCTTT.

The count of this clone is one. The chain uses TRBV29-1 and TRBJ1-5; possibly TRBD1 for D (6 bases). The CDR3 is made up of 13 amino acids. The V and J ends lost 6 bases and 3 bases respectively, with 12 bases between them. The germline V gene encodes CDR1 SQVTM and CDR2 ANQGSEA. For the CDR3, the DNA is TGCAGCGTAGACACAGGGTTCAATCAGCCCCAGCATTTT. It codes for CSVDTGFNQPQHF.

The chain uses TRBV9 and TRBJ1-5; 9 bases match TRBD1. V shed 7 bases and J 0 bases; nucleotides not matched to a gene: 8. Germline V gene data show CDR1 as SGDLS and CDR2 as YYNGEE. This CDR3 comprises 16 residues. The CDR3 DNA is TGTGCCAGCGCACAGGGGGCCCACAATAGCAATCAGCCCCAGCATTTT. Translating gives CASAQGAHNSNQPQHF.

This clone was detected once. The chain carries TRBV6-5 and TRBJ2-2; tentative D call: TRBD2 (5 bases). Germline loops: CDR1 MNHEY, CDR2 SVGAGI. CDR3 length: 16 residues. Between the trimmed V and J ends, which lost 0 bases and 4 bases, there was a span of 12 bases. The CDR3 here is CASSYSLLRGTGELFF. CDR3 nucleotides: TGTGCCAGCAGTTACTCGCTTCTCCGGGGCACCGGGGAGCTGTTTTTT.

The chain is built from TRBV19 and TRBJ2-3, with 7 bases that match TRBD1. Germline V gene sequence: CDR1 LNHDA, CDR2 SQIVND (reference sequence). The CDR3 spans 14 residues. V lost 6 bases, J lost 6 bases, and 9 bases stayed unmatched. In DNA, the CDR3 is TGTGCCAGTAGACAGGGGCGATTCACTGATACGCAGTATTTT. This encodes CASRQGRFTDTQYF.